One and the same sample provided the 31 T cell receptor beta chains below, sequenced in a study of blood T cell repertoires in COVID-19. Only in-frame clones appear in the TCRdb table, and some are missing; sequencing was by immunoSEQ multiplex PCR. The data show 270,000 or so clones, approximately 84% seen once. The sequenced material came from peripheral blood. The receptors stem from a human donor with COVID-19, enrolled during active disease. The donor label of this sample is uncertain.

This sequence joins TRBV3-1 (or the pseudogene TRBV3-2) and TRBJ2-3; 10 nucleotides agree with TRBD1. Germline CDR1 LGHDT, CDR2 YNNKEL (reference sequence). The CDR3 sequence is 16 residues long. Trimming at V came to 4 bases and at J to 2 bases, leaving 6 bases not matched to a gene. CDR3 sequence (DNA): TGTGCCAGCAGCCCCCGGACAGGGGGTTACACAGATACGCAGTATTTT. This encodes CASSPRTGGYTDTQYF.

The chain employs TRBV24-1 and TRBJ1-3; D perhaps matches TRBD1 (6 bases). The CDR3 consists of 16 residues. The ends were cut back, 3 bases at V and 1 base at J, with 12 bases in the middle. Germline CDR1 and CDR2: KGHDR and SFDVKD. The CDR3 reads CATSDPRGASGNTIYF. CDR3 DNA sequence: TGTGCCACCAGTGATCCCCGGGGGGCGTCTGGAAACACCATATATTTT.

In its sample, this clone was seen a few times. The chain is built from TRBV30 and TRBJ1-2; D might be TRBD1 (6 bases). This CDR3 comprises 13 residues. With 4 bases removed from V and 3 bases from J, the gap between germline ends came to 12 bases. Looked up from germline, CDR1 is GTSNPN and CDR2 is SVGIG (reference sequence). CDR3 nucleotide sequence: TGTGCCTGGACCCCAGCAGGGGACTATGGCTACACCTTC. Translating it yields CAWTPAGDYGYTF.

The chain employs TRBV15 and TRBJ1-5; D gene uncertain. Trimming removed 3 bases from V and 1 base from J, with 16 bases in between. The germline V gene encodes CDR1 LNHNV and CDR2 YYDKDF (reference sequence). The CDR3 consists of 17 residues. CDR3 coding DNA: TGTGCCACCAGCAGCCTCGAGAGCCTCTTGAGCAATCAGCCCCAGCATTTT. Protein: CATSSLESLLSNQPQHF.

This chain uses TRBV18 with TRBJ1-1; 7 bases align to TRBD1. The CDR3 has 13 amino acids. Per the germline V gene, CDR1 is KGHSH and CDR2 is LQKENI. The J segment lost 11 bases and the V segment lost 3 bases, leaving 9 bases of the junction unmatched. The CDR3 loop reads CASSPTAGTDAFF. CDR3 coding DNA: TGTGCCAGCTCACCGACGGCCGGGACAGACGCTTTCTTT.

The chain employs TRBV5-1 and TRBJ2-1, with 8 bases lining up with TRBD2. V was clipped by 5 bases and J by 10 bases; unmatched bases: 11. CDR3 length: 14 residues. The V gene's germline CDR1 is SGHRS and CDR2 YFSETQ. CDR3 sequence reads: CASREPGGSGEQFF. The CDR3 coding sequence is TGCGCCAGCAGGGAGCCGGGAGGGAGCGGGGAGCAGTTCTTC.

The rearrangement links TRBV2 to TRBJ1-3; D call uncertain. V shed 3 bases and J shed 0 bases, with 9 bases lying between them. Germline lookup yields CDR1 SNHLY and CDR2 FYNNEI. This CDR3 has 15 residues. CDR3 residues: CASSESGNSGNTIYF. In DNA, the CDR3 is TGTGCCAGCAGTGAGAGCGGCAACTCTGGAAACACCATATATTTT.

Comment on this clone: This sample also contains other DNA sequences that code for the same CDR3. The chain has TRBV15 and TRBJ1-2; D unclear. The CDR3 is 12 residues long. Germline V CDR1 and CDR2: LNHNV, YYDKDF (reference sequence). The V and J ends lost 0 bases and 5 bases respectively, with 4 bases between them. CDR3 residues: CATSREEYGYTF. CDR3 DNA sequence: TGTGCCACCAGCAGAGAGGAGTATGGCTACACCTTC. Full variable domain (missing parts from reference TRBV15 and TRBJ1-2): DAMVIQNPRYQVTQFGKPVTLSCSQTLNHNVMYWYQQKSSQAPKLLFHYYDKDFNNEADTPDNFQSRRPNTSFCFLDIRSPGLGDTAMYLCATSREEYGYTFGSGTRLTVV.

V and J are TRBV28 and TRBJ1-4; TRBD1 aligns across 7 bases. The germline V gene encodes CDR1 MDHEN and CDR2 SYDVKM. The length of the CDR3 is 15 residues. V trimming: 5 bases; J trimming: 7 bases; junction bases outside the gene matches: 10. The CDR3, as DNA: TGTGCCAGCAGTCTCTCGACAGGGCGGGTTGAAAAACTGTTTTTT. This gives the protein CASSLSTGRVEKLFF.

The rearrangement joins TRBV19 to TRBJ2-5, with 8 bases matching TRBD1. Trimming removed 3 bases from V and 4 bases from J; junction bases left unmatched: 7. The CDR3 extends over 15 amino acids. The V gene's germline CDR1 is LNHDA and CDR2 SQIVND (reference sequence). The CDR3 region has the DNA TGTGCCAGTAGTATCGGACAGGGCGGTCGAGAGACCCAGTACTTC. The encoded protein is CASSIGQGGRETQYF. The entire variable domain, with the rest obtained from reference TRBV19 and TRBJ2-5, is as follows: DGGITQSPKYLFRKEGQNVTLSCEQNLNHDAMYWYRQDPGQGLRLIYYSQIVNDFQKGDIAEGYSVSREKKESFPLTVTSAQKNPTAFYLCASSIGQGGRETQYFGPGTRLLVL.

The chain uses TRBV18 and TRBJ2-3, with D possibly matching TRBD2 (6 bases). The CDR3 covers 15 residues. With 3 bases removed from V and 1 base from J, the gap between germline ends came to 11 bases. Germline CDR1 is KGHSH and CDR2 is LQKENI. The CDR3 DNA is TGTGCCAGCTCACCTGGGACTTTGCGCACAGATACGCAGTATTTT. It translates to CASSPGTLRTDTQYF.

The gene calls are TRBV6-5 and TRBJ1-2; TRBD1 might be the D (6 bases). Germline V gene lookup returns CDR1 MNHEY and CDR2 SVGAGI. Trimming stripped 6 bases from V and 5 bases from J, with 16 bases between. The CDR3 has 14 amino acids. CDR3 nucleotides: TGTGCCAGCAGCGAGGACCGGACAGTTTATGGCTACACCTTC. Translating it yields CASSEDRTVYGYTF.

This sequence joins TRBV29-1 and TRBJ2-1; tentatively, D is TRBD2 (6 bases). V lost 7 bases and J lost 5, with 18 bases in between. The germline gives CDR1 SQVTM, CDR2 ANQGSEA. The CDR3 loop spans 14 amino acids. The CDR3: CSAPEGPYDNEQFF. The CDR3 DNA reads as TGCAGCGCCCCGGAGGGGCCATATGACAATGAGCAGTTCTTC.

This clone has more than one count but fewer than ten. V gene TRBV9 combines with J gene TRBJ1-4, with 9 bases fitting TRBD1. Germline lookup yields CDR1 SGDLS and CDR2 YYNGEE. CDR3 length: 16 amino acids. V trimming: 3 bases; J trimming: 4 bases; junction bases outside the gene matches: 7. CDR3 loop: CASSAHPGQGNEKLFF. As DNA, the CDR3 is TGTGCCAGCAGCGCTCACCCGGGACAGGGTAATGAAAAACTGTTTTTT.

The chain's CDR3 is CASSKDRAPEGTEAFF. The CDR3 DNA is TGTGCCAGCTCAAAGGACAGGGCCCCGGAGGGCACTGAAGCTTTCTTT. This chain joins TRBV18 and TRBJ1-1, with 8 bases lining up with TRBD1. The CDR3 spans 16 residues. Germline CDR1 and CDR2: KGHSH and LQKENI. V gave up 5 bases and J gave up 4 bases; unmatched junction bases: 12.

This sequence joins TRBV7-3 and TRBJ2-1, with 10 bases identical to TRBD2. The CDR3 length is 18 residues. Germline values: CDR1 SGHTA, CDR2 FQGTGA. The trim removed 5 bases at V and 8 bases at J, leaving 18 bases unmatched. CDR3: CASSHLTLSSGSRYEQFF. The CDR3 DNA is TGTGCCAGCAGCCACCTCACTCTCTCTAGCGGGAGCAGGTATGAGCAGTTCTTC. Filled out from reference TRBV7-3 and TRBJ2-1, the complete variable domain reads GAGVSQTPSNKVTEKGKYVELRCDPISGHTALYWYRQSLGQGPEFLIYFQGTGAADDSGLPNDRFFAVRPEGSVSTLKIQRTERGDSAVYLCASSHLTLSSGSRYEQFFGPGTRLTVL.

This clone showed up just a few times. This chain uses TRBV5-5 with TRBJ2-3; 7 nucleotides match TRBD1. This CDR3 is built from 16 residues. Germline CDR1 SGHKS, CDR2 YYEKEE (reference sequence). V shed 2 bases and J 5 bases; nucleotides not matched to a gene: 11. CDR3 DNA sequence: TGTGCCAGCAGCTTTGGGCTAGGGACAGTAGGAGATACGCAGTATTTT. Its translation: CASSFGLGTVGDTQYF.

V usage is TRBV3-1 (or the pseudogene TRBV3-2) and J usage is TRBJ2-7, with D uncertain. Trimming shortened V by 0 bases and J by 1 base, and 7 bases separated the two germline ends. The germline V gene has CDR1 LGHDT and CDR2 YNNKEL (reference sequence). The CDR3 loop spans 14 amino acids. The CDR3 is CASSQDPSSYEQYF. CDR3 nucleotide sequence: TGTGCCAGCAGCCAAGATCCTAGTTCCTACGAGCAGTACTTC.

There are a few counts of this clone. CDR3 residues: CASSSDRGYTDTQYF. CDR3 DNA: TGTGCCAGCAGCTCGGACAGGGGGTACACAGATACGCAGTATTTT. This chain links TRBV7-6 with TRBJ2-3, with TRBD1 matching over 10 bases. The CDR3 is 15 amino acids. The germline V gene encodes CDR1 SGHVS and CDR2 FNYEAQ. With V trimmed by 4 bases and J by 2 bases, 3 bases remained unmatched. Using reference TRBV7-6 and TRBJ2-3 for the parts outside the CDR3, the full variable domain is GAGVSQSPRYKVTKRGQDVALRCDPISGHVSLYWYRQALGQGPEFLTYFNYEAQQDKSGLPNDRFSAERPEGSISTLTIQRTEQRDSAMYRCASSSDRGYTDTQYFGPGTRLTVL.

The chain recombines TRBV7-2 with TRBJ2-3, with TRBD2 matching 7 bases. The J segment lost 6 bases and the V segment lost 0 bases, leaving 12 bases of the junction unmatched. This CDR3 is built from 17 residues. Germline assignment: CDR1 SGHTA and CDR2 FQGNSA. The CDR3 sequence is CASSLAASGISSDTQYF. The CDR3 coding sequence is TGTGCCAGCAGCTTAGCGGCTAGCGGAATCTCTAGTGATACGCAGTATTTT.

The chain combines TRBV7-9 with TRBJ1-4; D is unresolved. The CDR3 runs to 15 residues. V lost 5 bases, J lost 8 bases, and 18 bases lay in between. Germline-derived CDR1 and CDR2 are SEHNR and FQNEAQ (reference sequence). The CDR3 bases are TGTGCCAGCAGCCTCGCGGGCCAGCCACAGGAAAAACTGTTTTTT. This gives the protein CASSLAGQPQEKLFF. Combining the CDR3 with reference TRBV7-9 and TRBJ1-4 gives the whole variable domain DTGVSQNPRHKITKRGQNVTFRCDPISEHNRLYWYRQTLGQGPEFLTYFQNEAQLEKSRLLSDRFSAERPKGSFSTLEIQRTEQGDSAMYLCASSLAGQPQEKLFFGSGTQLSVL.

The rearrangement uses TRBV30 and TRBJ2-2; D may be TRBD1 (5 bases). The V end lost 8 bases, the J end lost 4 bases, and 14 bases lay between the germline ends. The CDR3 is made up of 13 amino acids. CDR1 is GTSNPN, CDR2 SVGIG, per germline (reference sequence). The CDR3 here is CARSRVGTGELFF. Here the CDR3 DNA reads TGTGCCCGTTCCAGGGTCGGCACCGGGGAGCTGTTTTTT.

This clone was recorded once. V and J are TRBV3-1 (or the pseudogene TRBV3-2) and TRBJ1-3; TRBD1 might be the D (6 bases). The germline V and J ends were trimmed by 4 bases and 4 bases, with 8 bases remaining between them. The CDR3 loop spans 13 amino acids. The germline CDR1 and CDR2 sequences are LGHDT and YNNKEL (reference sequence). The CDR3 protein is CASSLDRGNTIYF. In nucleotides, the CDR3 is TGTGCCAGCAGCCTCGACAGGGGAAACACCATATATTTT.

This chain connects TRBV11-3 to TRBJ2-5; 7 nucleotides agree with TRBD2. Per germline, CDR1 SGHNT and CDR2 YENEEA. V shed 0 bases and J 2 bases; nucleotides not matched to a gene: 3. There are 15 residues in the CDR3. CDR3 amino acids: CASSLEGGEQETQYF. CDR3 coding DNA: TGTGCCAGCAGCTTAGAGGGGGGGGAACAAGAGACCCAGTACTTC.

The chain links TRBV27 to TRBJ2-1; possibly TRBD2 for D (7 bases). Trimming took 5 bases from V and 0 from J, leaving 11 bases between them. Germline loops: CDR1 MNHEY, CDR2 SMNVEV (reference sequence). CDR3 length: 15 amino acids. CDR3 nucleotide sequence: TGTGCCAGCAGTACCCGGGGGGCCTCCTACAATGAGCAGTTCTTC. Translation: CASSTRGASYNEQFF.

In DNA form, the CDR3 reads TGTGCCAGCAGTGTCTATAGCGGGAGGGCCTACGAGCAGTACTTC. Its translation: CASSVYSGRAYEQYF. The rearrangement links TRBV6-4 to TRBJ2-7; the match to TRBD2 covers 11 bases. The CDR3 contains 15 residues. V shed 4 bases and J 2 bases; nucleotides not matched to a gene: 4. Germline lookup yields CDR1 MRHNA and CDR2 SNTAGT.

The chain couples TRBV10-2 to TRBJ1-1, with D tentatively TRBD1 (5 bases). Trimming took 3 bases from V and 4 from J, leaving 12 bases between them. The germline CDR1 and CDR2 sequences are WSHSY and SAAADI. The CDR3 is 14 amino acids. CDR3 amino acids: CASSDQGLGTEAFF. The DNA of the CDR3 is TGCGCCAGCAGTGATCAGGGCCTGGGCACTGAAGCTTTCTTT.

The V call is TRBV12-5, the J call TRBJ2-2; D is unclear. This CDR3 spans 12 amino acids. V lost 5 bases and J lost 8, with 9 bases in between. From germline, CDR1 is LGHNT and CDR2 FRNRAP. The CDR3 protein is CASGPHRGELFF. As DNA, the CDR3 is TGTGCTAGTGGTCCCCATCGGGGGGAGCTGTTTTTT.

The chain has TRBV5-1 and TRBJ2-2, with 11 bases aligning to TRBD1. The CDR3 sequence is 18 residues long. The ends lost 1 base at V and 3 bases at J; junction bases unmatched: 8. Germline values: CDR1 SGHRS, CDR2 YFSETQ. CDR3 amino acids: CASSLLRTGGADTGELFF. DNA for the CDR3: TGCGCCAGCAGCTTGCTTCGGACAGGGGGCGCGGACACCGGGGAGCTGTTTTTT.

The J gene is TRBJ2-7, the V gene TRBV5-1; 8 bases fit TRBD2. V lost 3 bases and J lost 0; bases outside the gene matches: 8. The CDR3 has 16 amino acids. CDR1 and CDR2 from the germline V gene are SGHRS and YFSETQ. This CDR3 reads CASSSRERGSSYEQYF. For the CDR3, the DNA is TGCGCCAGCAGCTCCCGGGAGCGGGGGAGCTCCTACGAGCAGTACTTC.

This clone was seen only a few times. The chain joins TRBV13 to TRBJ2-7; 8 positions agree with TRBD1. V was pared by 5 bases and J by 2 bases, with 8 bases of the junction left unmatched. Germline CDR1 and CDR2: PRHDT and FYEKMQ (reference sequence). This CDR3 is built from 15 residues. CDR3 region: CASSTDREGAYEQYF. CDR3 DNA: TGTGCCAGCAGCACGGACAGGGAAGGTGCCTACGAGCAGTACTTC.